Listed here is a single T cell receptor (beta chain). Its antigen is unidentified. Measured with immunoSEQ multiplex PCR; TCRdb has only the in-frame clones, and not every one. The sample has 31,000 or so clones, roughly 86% seen once. Germline CDR1 PRHDT, CDR2 FYEKMQ (reference sequence). The CDR3 runs to 15 residues. V lost 0 bases and J 3 bases, leaving 12 bases between the germline ends. Stated time point: week 35, safety follow-up. Each vaccine dose was 300 ug of mutant IDH1 20-mer peptide, with topical imiquimod. This record comes from a study of a mutant IDH1 vaccine in newly diagnosed glioma. The starting material was PBMCs, obtained from a glioma patient whose treatment included an IDH1 peptide vaccine. The receptor comes from a man aged 25-45 years with glioma. The chain joins TRBV13 to TRBJ2-7; D is possibly TRBD1 (5 bases). DNA for the CDR3: TGTGCCAGCAGCTTAGGACTACTGGGGCACTACGAGCAGTACTTC. Translated: CASSLGLLGHYEQYF.